These 28 T cell receptor beta chains share one sample of origin, sequenced in a study of beta chain features in type 1 diabetes. Every isolated RNA sample was fully reverse transcribed, so sequencing captured expressed TCRB transcripts. Sequenced by immunoSEQ multiplex PCR; TCRdb stores in-frame clones only, minus some. The sample lists 900,000 or so clones, around a sixth occurring once. The source material was naive CD4+ T cells from blood. The origin of the receptors is a woman aged 18-29 years in good health.

This clone occurred a few times. This specimen includes other DNA sequences encoding the same CDR3. This chain connects TRBV7-2 to TRBJ1-2; D is unclear. V lost 1 base, J lost 5 bases, and 5 bases lay in between. Per germline, CDR1 SGHTA and CDR2 FQGNSA. CDR3 size: 12 residues. As DNA, the CDR3 is TGTGCCAGCAGCTTAGTTTTGTATGGCTACACCTTC. Residues: CASSLVLYGYTF.

This clone was counted a few times. The gene calls are TRBV2 and TRBJ1-6; D is possibly TRBD1 (5 bases). This CDR3 contains 14 residues. Looked up from germline, CDR1 is SNHLY and CDR2 is FYNNEI. Trimming cost V 7 bases and J 6 bases, with 13 bases left between them. CDR3 in amino acids: CASIPLRGNSPLHF. CDR3 nucleotide sequence: TGTGCCAGCATTCCCTTAAGGGGTAATTCACCCCTCCACTTT.

The sample holds a few counts of this clone. This chain uses TRBV4-3 with TRBJ1-4; 7 nucleotides match TRBD1. Germline CDR1 reads LGHNA; CDR2 reads YSLEER. The length of the CDR3 is 15 residues. The V segment lost 1 base and the J segment 8 bases; nucleotides outside the gene matches: 7. The CDR3 DNA follows: TGCGCCAGCAGCCAAGCAGACAGGGTATTCGAAAAACTGTTTTTT. Residues: CASSQADRVFEKLFF.

This clone has only a few counts. The chain couples TRBV7-2 to TRBJ2-3; no firm D call. Germline CDR1 SGHTA, CDR2 FQGNSA. V shed 1 base and J shed 2 bases, with 13 bases lying between them. The CDR3 length is 16 residues. CDR3 bases: TGTGCCAGCAGCTTAGGTTTGCGTGCGGCCACAGATACGCAGTATTTT. Its translation is CASSLGLRAATDTQYF.

V usage is TRBV29-1 and J usage is TRBJ2-7, with TRBD1 as a possible D gene (5 bases). CDR1 is SQVTM, CDR2 ANQGSEA, per germline. The ends were cut back, 6 bases at V and 0 bases at J, with 9 bases in the middle. This CDR3 region has 12 residues. The CDR3 spells CSVTRDSYEQYF. CDR3 coding DNA: TGCAGCGTCACCAGGGACTCCTACGAGCAGTACTTC.

This clone was observed a handful of times. Other DNA sequences from this sample encode an identical CDR3 as well. V and J are TRBV10-3 and TRBJ2-5; possibly TRBD2 for D (6 bases). V was trimmed by 3 bases and J by 5 bases, leaving 7 bases between them. The CDR3 has 12 residues. The germline gives CDR1 ENHRY, CDR2 SYGVKD. Here the CDR3 DNA reads TGTGCCATCAGTGATCGGGAGGAGACCCAGTACTTC. Protein: CAISDREETQYF.

V and J are TRBV18 and TRBJ2-5, with D unresolved. The CDR3 is made up of 13 amino acids. Germline V gene lookup returns CDR1 KGHSH and CDR2 LQKENI. V lost 3 bases and J lost 5, with 10 bases in between. The chain's CDR3 is CASSPDEAETQYF. The CDR3 DNA reads as TGTGCCAGCTCACCGGACGAGGCGGAGACCCAGTACTTC.

V is TRBV27 and J is TRBJ2-7; the match to TRBD1 covers 10 bases. V was clipped by 5 bases and J by 3 bases; unmatched bases: 13. Germline loops: CDR1 MNHEY, CDR2 SMNVEV (reference sequence). The CDR3 has 17 residues. CDR3 region: CASSTWVRQGANYEQYF. Written as DNA, the CDR3 is TGTGCCAGCAGTACATGGGTCCGACAGGGGGCGAACTACGAGCAGTACTTC.

The J gene is TRBJ2-5, the V gene TRBV7-9, with 11 bases lining up with TRBD2. V was pared by 2 bases and J by 5 bases, with 10 bases of the junction left unmatched. This CDR3 has 17 residues. CDR1 SEHNR and CDR2 FQNEAQ come from the germline V gene (reference sequence). In nucleotides, the CDR3 is TGTGCCAGCAGCTTATTACCATTAGCGGGAGGGCCGGAGACCCAGTACTTC. It encodes CASSLLPLAGGPETQYF.

The rearrangement joins TRBV7-9 to TRBJ1-5, with D tentatively TRBD1 (5 bases). With 11 bases removed from V and 3 bases from J, the gap between germline ends came to 14 bases. CDR1 is SEHNR and CDR2 is FQNEAQ in the germline V gene (reference sequence). The CDR3 length is 13 residues. The CDR3 DNA sequence: TGTGCCGGAACAACGGGGGACAATCAGCCCCAGCATTTT. This sequence encodes CAGTTGDNQPQHF.

The sample holds a few counts of this clone. This sequence joins TRBV5-1 and TRBJ2-1, with 8 bases fitting TRBD1. CDR3 length: 16 residues. Trimming cost V 4 bases and J 0 bases; bases outside gene matches: 6. The V gene's germline CDR1 is SGHRS and CDR2 YFSETQ. This chain's CDR3 is CASSPGGAGSYNEQFF. CDR3 DNA sequence: TGCGCCAGCAGCCCAGGGGGCGCGGGCTCCTACAATGAGCAGTTCTTC.

V usage is TRBV18 and J usage is TRBJ1-4; TRBD1 might be the D (6 bases). This CDR3 is 15 amino acids long. CDR1 KGHSH and CDR2 LQKENI come from the germline V gene. Trimming took 6 bases from V and 8 from J, leaving 19 bases between them. Written as DNA, the CDR3 is TGTGCCAGCTCCCCAACGGGGGGGCTGGGAGAAAAACTGTTTTTT. It yields the protein CASSPTGGLGEKLFF.

The sample holds a few counts of this clone. The chain has TRBV10-3 and TRBJ2-3; 12 nucleotides match TRBD2. CDR3 size: 15 residues. Germline assignment: CDR1 ENHRY and CDR2 SYGVKD. The junction had 4 bases not matched to a gene; V was cut back by 6 bases and J by 3 bases. The DNA for the CDR3 is TGTGCCATCAGGACTAGCGGGAGTCGTACAGATACGCAGTATTTT. Its protein product is CAIRTSGSRTDTQYF.

This clone was counted once. This chain joins TRBV4-3 and TRBJ1-1; a possible D gene is TRBD1 (5 bases). This CDR3 spans 15 amino acids. Germline lookup yields CDR1 LGHNA and CDR2 YSLEER. V lost 1 base and J 7 bases, leaving 16 bases between the germline ends. CDR3 sequence reads: CASSQGRRGSFEAFF. CDR3 bases: TGCGCCAGCAGCCAAGGACGGCGGGGGTCTTTTGAAGCTTTCTTT.

The rearrangement links TRBV10-3 to TRBJ2-1; 9 bases agree with TRBD1. CDR3 size: 15 residues. The V gene end was trimmed by 6 bases and the J gene end by 9 bases; junction bases not matched to a gene: 12. Germline V gene data show CDR1 as ENHRY and CDR2 as SYGVKD. This chain's CDR3 is CAISRDREVLVEQFF. CDR3 DNA sequence: TGTGCCATCAGCCGGGACAGGGAAGTTTTGGTTGAGCAGTTCTTC.

This clone was found once. Its ends do not fully match the called genes, so a read error is possible. The V gene is TRBV7-3, the J gene TRBJ2-5; the match to TRBD2 covers 7 bases. The CDR3 has 15 amino acids. Germline CDR1 reads SGHTA; CDR2 reads FQGTGA. CDR3 amino acids: CASSSGGGRGEAQYF. Here the CDR3 DNA reads TGTGCCAGCAGCTCAGGAGGCGGGAGAGGAGAGGCCCAGTACTTC. Based on the CDR3 plus reference TRBV7-3 and TRBJ2-5, the full variable domain is GAGVSQTPSNKVTEKGKYVELRCDPISGHTALYWYRQSLGQGPEFLIYFQGTGAADDSGLPNDRFFAVRPEGSVSTLKIQRTERGDSAVYLCASSSGGGRGEAQYFGPGTRLLVL.

The chain has TRBV7-9 and TRBJ2-5, with TRBD2 as a possible D gene (6 bases). The CDR3 consists of 15 residues. V lost 5 bases to trimming and J lost 1 base, with 14 bases between them. CDR1 SEHNR and CDR2 FQNEAQ come from the germline V gene (reference sequence). The CDR3 is CASSRIGTRQETQYF. The DNA of the CDR3 is TGTGCCAGCAGCCGGATTGGGACTCGCCAAGAGACCCAGTACTTC.

This chain connects TRBV5-1 to TRBJ2-3, with TRBD2 matching 7 bases. The CDR3 extends over 15 amino acids. Trimming cost V 3 bases and J 3 bases; bases outside gene matches: 7. Germline CDR1 is SGHRS and CDR2 is YFSETQ. CDR3 protein: CASSSGGGQTDTQYF. DNA for the CDR3: TGCGCCAGCAGCTCCGGGGGAGGGCAGACAGATACGCAGTATTTT.

The chain uses TRBV29-1 and TRBJ1-1, with D perhaps TRBD1 (6 bases). V lost 7 bases, J lost 1 base, and 10 bases lay in between. Per germline, CDR1 SQVTM and CDR2 ANQGSEA. The CDR3 length is 12 residues. In DNA form, the CDR3 reads TGCAGCGGGAGGACAGAGAACACTGAAGCTTTCTTT. It is translated as CSGRTENTEAFF.

This CDR3 reads CASSSHTTGGVWNTGELFF. CDR3 nucleotides: TGTGCCAGCAGCTCCCACACCACAGGGGGCGTATGGAACACCGGGGAGCTGTTTTTT. The chain uses TRBV13 and TRBJ2-2; 9 nucleotides line up with TRBD1. Germline V gene lookup returns CDR1 PRHDT and CDR2 FYEKMQ (reference sequence). CDR3 length: 19 amino acids. V shed 4 bases, J shed 1 base, and the junction held 13 bases outside the gene matches. Together with reference TRBV13 and TRBJ2-2, the CDR3 gives the full variable domain: AAGVIQSPRHLIKEKRETATLKCYPIPRHDTVYWYQQGPGQDPQFLISFYEKMQSDKGSIPDRFSAQQFSDYHSELNMSSLELGDSALYFCASSSHTTGGVWNTGELFFGEGSRLTVL.

The chain recombines TRBV18 with TRBJ2-7; 8 bases are a match to TRBD1. CDR3 length: 14 residues. CDR1 and CDR2 (germline): KGHSH, LQKENI. J was trimmed by 3 bases and V by 3 bases; bases with no gene match: 4. This CDR3 reads CASSPPGGIYEQYF. The CDR3 bases are TGTGCCAGCTCACCCCCAGGGGGCATCTACGAGCAGTACTTC. The variable domain in full, completed from reference TRBV18 and TRBJ2-7, reads NAGVMQNPRHLVRRRGQEARLRCSPMKGHSHVYWYRQLPEEGLKFMVYLQKENIIDESGMPKERFSAEFPKEGPSILRIQQVVRGDSAAYFCASSPPGGIYEQYFGPGTRLTVT.

V and J are TRBV28 and TRBJ2-7; 11 bases agree with TRBD2. J gave up 4 bases and V 3 bases, and 5 bases lay outside the gene matches. CDR3 length equals 15 residues. Germline V gene data show CDR1 as MDHEN and CDR2 as SYDVKM. The CDR3 region is CASSFLAGGVYEQYF. CDR3 sequence (DNA): TGTGCCAGCAGTTTCCTAGCGGGAGGAGTGTACGAGCAGTACTTC.

With respect to this clone: This sample also contains other DNA sequences that code for the same CDR3. This rearrangement joins TRBV7-9 to TRBJ1-5, with D hard to call. The CDR3 sequence is 12 residues long. V lost 1 base and J 5 bases, leaving 3 bases between the germline ends. The germline V gene encodes CDR1 SEHNR and CDR2 FQNEAQ (reference sequence). CDR3 sequence: CASSLGDQPQHF. The CDR3 DNA follows: TGTGCCAGCAGCTTAGGCGATCAGCCCCAGCATTTT.

This clone was counted only a few times. The sample carries other DNA sequences with the same CDR3. The chain uses TRBV2 and TRBJ2-7, with unresolved D. Germline-derived CDR1 and CDR2 are SNHLY and FYNNEI. The CDR3 is made up of 10 amino acids. V gave up 6 bases and J gave up 3 bases, with 3 bases separating them. CDR3 residues: CASRSYEQYF. CDR3 DNA: TGTGCCAGCAGAAGCTACGAGCAGTACTTC.

This clone has just a few counts. The CDR3 sequence: CASSQGQGAPSYGYTF. CDR3 sequence (DNA): TGTGCCAGCAGCCAGGGACAGGGGGCGCCTTCCTATGGCTACACCTTC. The chain employs TRBV5-4 and TRBJ1-2; 12 bases map to TRBD1. V was clipped by 4 bases and J by 4 bases; unmatched bases: 8. The CDR3 contains 16 residues. The germline V gene has CDR1 SGHNT and CDR2 YYREEE (reference sequence). Variable domain in full (rest from reference TRBV5-4 and TRBJ1-2): ETGVTQSPTHLIKTRGQQVTLRCSSQSGHNTVSWYQQALGQGPQFIFQYYREEENGRGNFPPRFSGLQFPNYSSELNVNALELDDSALYLCASSQGQGAPSYGYTFGSGTRLTVV.

As regards this clone: The sample contains more than one DNA sequence encoding this CDR3. The gene calls are TRBV15 and TRBJ2-5; 9 positions match TRBD1. This CDR3 contains 14 residues. V shed 3 bases and J 2 bases; nucleotides not matched to a gene: 1. Per germline, CDR1 LNHNV and CDR2 YYDKDF (reference sequence). The CDR3 nucleotides read TGTGCCACCAGCAGGGACAGGGGTCAAGAGACCCAGTACTTC. Translation gives CATSRDRGQETQYF.

This clone was counted only a few times. This chain uses TRBV28 with TRBJ1-5; tentatively, D is TRBD1 (6 bases). CDR3 size: 15 residues. Germline CDR1 MDHEN, CDR2 SYDVKM. V was cut by 3 bases and J by 2 bases, with 11 bases left in between. This chain's CDR3 is CASSFGPGGNQPQHF. CDR3 in DNA: TGTGCCAGCAGTTTTGGGCCAGGGGGCAATCAGCCCCAGCATTTT.

This clone was detected only a few times. This rearrangement joins TRBV18 to TRBJ2-4, with D possibly being TRBD2 (6 bases). Germline CDR1 reads KGHSH; CDR2 reads LQKENI. The length of the CDR3 is 18 residues. V gave up 1 base and J gave up 4 bases, with 20 bases separating them. This chain's CDR3 is CASSPLRGGGATKNIQYF. CDR3 bases: TGTGCCAGCTCACCACTCCGTGGAGGCGGGGCAACTAAAAACATTCAGTACTTC.